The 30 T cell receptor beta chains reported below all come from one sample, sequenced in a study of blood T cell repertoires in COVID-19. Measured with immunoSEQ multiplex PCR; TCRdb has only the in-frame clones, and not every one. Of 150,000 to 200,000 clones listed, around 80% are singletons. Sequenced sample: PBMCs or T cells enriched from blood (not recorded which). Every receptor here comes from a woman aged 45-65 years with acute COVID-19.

The CDR3 DNA sequence: TGCAGCGCCCGGGGGGGGTCGAACACTGAAGCTTTCTTT. Its translation: CSARGGSNTEAFF. V usage is TRBV29-1 and J usage is TRBJ1-1, with D perhaps matching TRBD1 (5 bases). The CDR3 covers 13 residues. Looked up from germline, CDR1 is SQVTM and CDR2 is ANQGSEA. V lost 7 bases to trimming and J lost 1 base, with 13 bases between them.

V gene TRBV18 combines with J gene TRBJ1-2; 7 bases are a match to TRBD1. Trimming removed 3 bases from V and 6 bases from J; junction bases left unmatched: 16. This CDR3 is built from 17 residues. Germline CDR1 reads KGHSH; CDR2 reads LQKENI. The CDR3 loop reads CASSPSTQGTDLNGYTF. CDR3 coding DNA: TGTGCCAGCTCACCCTCTACGCAGGGGACAGATCTTAATGGCTACACCTTC. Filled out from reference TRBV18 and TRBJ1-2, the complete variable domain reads NAGVMQNPRHLVRRRGQEARLRCSPMKGHSHVYWYRQLPEEGLKFMVYLQKENIIDESGMPKERFSAEFPKEGPSILRIQQVVRGDSAAYFCASSPSTQGTDLNGYTFGSGTRLTVV.

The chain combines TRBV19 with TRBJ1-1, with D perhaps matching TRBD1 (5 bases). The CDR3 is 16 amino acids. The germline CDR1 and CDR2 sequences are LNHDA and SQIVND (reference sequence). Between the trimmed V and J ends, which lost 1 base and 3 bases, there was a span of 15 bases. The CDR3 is CASSIGPGKGYTEAFF. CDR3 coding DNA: TGTGCCAGTAGTATAGGCCCGGGCAAGGGGTACACTGAAGCTTTCTTT.

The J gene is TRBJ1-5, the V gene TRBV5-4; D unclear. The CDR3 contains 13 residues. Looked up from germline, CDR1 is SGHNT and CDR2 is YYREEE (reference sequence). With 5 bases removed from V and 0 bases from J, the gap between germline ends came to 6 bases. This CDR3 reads CASRGVSNQPQHF. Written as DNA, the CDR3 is TGTGCCAGCAGGGGAGTTAGCAATCAGCCCCAGCATTTT.

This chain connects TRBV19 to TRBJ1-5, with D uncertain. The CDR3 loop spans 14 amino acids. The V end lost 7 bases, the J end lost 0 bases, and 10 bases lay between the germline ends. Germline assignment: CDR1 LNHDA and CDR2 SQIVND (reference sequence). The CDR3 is CASTDGYSNQPQHF. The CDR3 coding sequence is TGTGCCAGTACCGACGGGTATAGCAATCAGCCCCAGCATTTT. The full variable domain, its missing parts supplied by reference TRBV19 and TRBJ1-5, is DGGITQSPKYLFRKEGQNVTLSCEQNLNHDAMYWYRQDPGQGLRLIYYSQIVNDFQKGDIAEGYSVSREKKESFPLTVTSAQKNPTAFYLCASTDGYSNQPQHFGDGTRLSIL.

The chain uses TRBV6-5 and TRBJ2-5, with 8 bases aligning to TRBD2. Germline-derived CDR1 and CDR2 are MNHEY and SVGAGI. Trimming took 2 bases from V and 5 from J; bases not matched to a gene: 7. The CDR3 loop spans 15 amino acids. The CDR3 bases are TGTGCCAGCAGTTACGCTGCGACTAGCGTGGAGACCCAGTACTTC. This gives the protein CASSYAATSVETQYF.

CDR3: CASSLAPQGVKSYNEQFF. The CDR3 DNA is TGTGCCAGCAGCTTAGCCCCTCAGGGCGTCAAATCCTACAATGAGCAGTTCTTC. The rearrangement links TRBV11-2 to TRBJ2-1; D might be TRBD1 (5 bases). Trimming took 1 base from V and 1 from J, leaving 17 bases between them. There are 18 residues in the CDR3. Germline lookup yields CDR1 SGHAT and CDR2 FQNNGV.

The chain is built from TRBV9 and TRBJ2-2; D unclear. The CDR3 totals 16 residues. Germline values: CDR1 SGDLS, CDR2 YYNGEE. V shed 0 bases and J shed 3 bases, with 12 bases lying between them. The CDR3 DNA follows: TGTGCCAGCAGCGTAGGACCCATGGGCGACACCGGGGAGCTGTTTTTT. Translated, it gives CASSVGPMGDTGELFF.

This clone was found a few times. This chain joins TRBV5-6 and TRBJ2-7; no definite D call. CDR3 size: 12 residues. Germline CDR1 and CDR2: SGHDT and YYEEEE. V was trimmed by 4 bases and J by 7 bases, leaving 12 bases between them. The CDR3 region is CASSNQFGEQYV. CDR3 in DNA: TGTGCCAGCAGCAATCAATTCGGGGAGCAGTACGTC.

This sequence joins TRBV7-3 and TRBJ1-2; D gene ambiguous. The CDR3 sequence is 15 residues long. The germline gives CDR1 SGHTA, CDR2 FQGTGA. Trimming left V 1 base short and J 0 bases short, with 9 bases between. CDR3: CASSLKGRANYGYTF. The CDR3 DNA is TGTGCCAGCAGCTTAAAAGGCCGGGCTAACTATGGCTACACCTTC.

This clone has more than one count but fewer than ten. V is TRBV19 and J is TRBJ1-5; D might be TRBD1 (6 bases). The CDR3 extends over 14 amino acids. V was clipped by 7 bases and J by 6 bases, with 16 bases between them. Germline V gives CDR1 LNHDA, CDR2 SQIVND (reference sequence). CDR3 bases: TGTGCCAGTATCGGGGCAGGGGCAGGTCAGCCCCAGCATTTT. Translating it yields CASIGAGAGQPQHF.

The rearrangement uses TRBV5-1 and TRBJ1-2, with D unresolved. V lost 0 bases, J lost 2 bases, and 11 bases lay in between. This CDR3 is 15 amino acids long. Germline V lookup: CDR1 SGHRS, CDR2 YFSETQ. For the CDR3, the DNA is TGCGCCAGCAGCTTGGAACCGGGGAGCAACTATGGCTACACCTTC. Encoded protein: CASSLEPGSNYGYTF.

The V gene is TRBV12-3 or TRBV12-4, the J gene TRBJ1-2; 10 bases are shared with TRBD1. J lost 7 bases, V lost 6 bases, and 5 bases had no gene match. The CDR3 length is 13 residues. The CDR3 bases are TGTGCCAGCAGGGGACAGGGGTTGGGTGGCTACACCTTC. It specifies CASRGQGLGGYTF.

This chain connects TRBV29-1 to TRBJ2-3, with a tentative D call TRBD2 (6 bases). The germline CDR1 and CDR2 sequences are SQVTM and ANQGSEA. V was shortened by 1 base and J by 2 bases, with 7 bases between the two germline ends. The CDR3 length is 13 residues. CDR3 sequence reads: CSVEAGVTDTQYF. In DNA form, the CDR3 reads TGCAGCGTTGAAGCGGGGGTCACAGATACGCAGTATTTT.

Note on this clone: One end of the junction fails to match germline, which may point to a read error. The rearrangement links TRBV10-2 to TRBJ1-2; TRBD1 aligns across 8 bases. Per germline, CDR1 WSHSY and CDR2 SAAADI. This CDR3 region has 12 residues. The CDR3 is CASSVNEQGEHF. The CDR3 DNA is TGCGCCAGCAGTGTAAACGAACAGGGGGAGCACTTC.

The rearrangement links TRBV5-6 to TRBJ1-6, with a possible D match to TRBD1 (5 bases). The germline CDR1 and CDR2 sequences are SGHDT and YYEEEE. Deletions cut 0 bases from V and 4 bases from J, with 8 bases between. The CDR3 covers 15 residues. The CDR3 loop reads CASSLDRSYNSPLHF. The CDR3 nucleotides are TGTGCCAGCAGCTTGGACAGGTCTTATAATTCACCCCTCCACTTT. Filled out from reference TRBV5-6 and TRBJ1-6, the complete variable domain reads DAGVTQSPTHLIKTRGQQVTLRCSPKSGHDTVSWYQQALGQGPQFIFQYYEEEERQRGNFPDRFSGHQFPNYSSELNVNALLLGDSALYLCASSLDRSYNSPLHFGNGTRLTVT.

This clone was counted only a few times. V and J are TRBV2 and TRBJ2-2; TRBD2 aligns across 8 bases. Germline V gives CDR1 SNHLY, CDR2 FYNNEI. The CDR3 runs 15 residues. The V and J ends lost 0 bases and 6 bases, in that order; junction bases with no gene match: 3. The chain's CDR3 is CASSEARGGSGELFF. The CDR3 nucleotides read TGTGCCAGCAGTGAAGCCCGGGGGGGCTCCGGGGAGCTGTTTTTT. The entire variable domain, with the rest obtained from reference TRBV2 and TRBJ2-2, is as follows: EPEVTQTPSHQVTQMGQEVILRCVPISNHLYFYWYRQILGQKVEFLVSFYNNEISEKSEIFDDQFSVERPDGSNFTLKIRSTKLEDSAMYFCASSEARGGSGELFFGEGSRLTVL.

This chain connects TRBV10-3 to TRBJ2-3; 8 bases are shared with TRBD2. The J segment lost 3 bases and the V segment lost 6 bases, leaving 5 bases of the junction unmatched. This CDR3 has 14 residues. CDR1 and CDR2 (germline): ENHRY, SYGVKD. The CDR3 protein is CAISGTSGTDTQYF. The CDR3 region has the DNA TGTGCCATCAGCGGGACTAGTGGAACAGATACGCAGTATTTT.

The CDR3 DNA reads TGCGCCAGCAGCTGGTCGGGACAGAACACTGAAGCTTTCTTT. It codes for CASSWSGQNTEAFF. J is TRBJ1-1 and V is TRBV5-1; TRBD1 might be the D (6 bases). The germline gives CDR1 SGHRS, CDR2 YFSETQ. Trimming shortened V by 3 bases and J by 1 base, and 10 bases separated the two germline ends. This CDR3 is built from 14 residues.

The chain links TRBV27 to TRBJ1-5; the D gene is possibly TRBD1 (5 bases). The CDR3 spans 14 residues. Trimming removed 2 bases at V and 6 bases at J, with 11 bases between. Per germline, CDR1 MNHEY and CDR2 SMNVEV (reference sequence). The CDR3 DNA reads TGTGCCAGCAGTTTAGGACATTACAGTCAGCCCCAGCATTTT. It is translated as CASSLGHYSQPQHF.

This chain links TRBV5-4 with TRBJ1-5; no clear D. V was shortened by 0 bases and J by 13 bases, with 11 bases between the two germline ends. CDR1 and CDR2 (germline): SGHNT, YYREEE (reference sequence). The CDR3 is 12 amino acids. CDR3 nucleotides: TGTGCCAGCAGCTTGGAAGGAGGACCTCAGCATTTT. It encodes CASSLEGGPQHF.

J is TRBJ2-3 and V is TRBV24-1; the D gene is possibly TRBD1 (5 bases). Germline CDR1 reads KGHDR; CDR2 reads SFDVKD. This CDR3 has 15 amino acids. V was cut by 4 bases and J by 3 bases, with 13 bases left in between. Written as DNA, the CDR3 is TGTGCCACCAGTGAAAAAGGGAAGGGGACAGATACGCAGTATTTT. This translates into CATSEKGKGTDTQYF.

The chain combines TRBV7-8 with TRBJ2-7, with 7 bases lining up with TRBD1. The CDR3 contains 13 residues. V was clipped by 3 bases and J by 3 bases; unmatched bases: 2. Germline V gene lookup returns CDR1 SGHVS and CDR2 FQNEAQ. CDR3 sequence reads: CASSLDRLYEQYV. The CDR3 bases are TGTGCCAGCAGCTTGGACAGGCTCTACGAGCAGTACGTC.

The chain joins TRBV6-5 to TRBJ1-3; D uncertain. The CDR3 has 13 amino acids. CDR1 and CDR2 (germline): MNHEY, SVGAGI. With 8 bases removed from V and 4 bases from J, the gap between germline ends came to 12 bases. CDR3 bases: TGTGCCAGCTCTCGAGAGGCCGGAAACACCATATATTTT. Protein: CASSREAGNTIYF.

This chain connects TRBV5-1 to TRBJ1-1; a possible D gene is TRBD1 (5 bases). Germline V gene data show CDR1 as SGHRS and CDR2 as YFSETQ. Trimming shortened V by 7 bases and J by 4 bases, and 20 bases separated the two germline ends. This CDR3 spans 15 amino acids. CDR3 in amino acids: CASSTGGEVGTEAFF. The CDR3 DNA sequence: TGCGCCAGCTCCACCGGGGGGGAGGTTGGCACTGAAGCTTTCTTT.

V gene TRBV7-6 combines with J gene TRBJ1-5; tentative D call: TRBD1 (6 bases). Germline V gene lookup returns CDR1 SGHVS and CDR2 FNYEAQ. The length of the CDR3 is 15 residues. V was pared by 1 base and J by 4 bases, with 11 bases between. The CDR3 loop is CASSLEGGRNQPQHF. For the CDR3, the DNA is TGTGCCAGCAGCTTAGAGGGGGGGCGAAATCAGCCCCAGCATTTT.

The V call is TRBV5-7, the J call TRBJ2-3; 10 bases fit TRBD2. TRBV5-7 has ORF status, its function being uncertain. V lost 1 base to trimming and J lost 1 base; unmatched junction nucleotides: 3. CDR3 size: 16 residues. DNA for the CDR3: TGTGCCAGCAGCTTGTTCCTAGCGGGGGGCACAGATACGCAGTATTTT. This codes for CASSLFLAGGTDTQYF.

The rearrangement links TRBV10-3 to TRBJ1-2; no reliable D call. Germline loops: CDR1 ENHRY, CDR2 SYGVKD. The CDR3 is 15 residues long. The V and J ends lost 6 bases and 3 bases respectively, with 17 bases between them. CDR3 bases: TGTGCCATCAGGGAGGGTCGGTCGGGTGACTATGGCTACACCTTC. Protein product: CAIREGRSGDYGYTF.

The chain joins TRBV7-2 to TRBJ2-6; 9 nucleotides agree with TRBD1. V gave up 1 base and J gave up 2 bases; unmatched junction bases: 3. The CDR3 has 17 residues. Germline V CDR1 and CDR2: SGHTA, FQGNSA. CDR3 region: CASSLVGTGTGANVLTF. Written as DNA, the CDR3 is TGTGCCAGCAGCTTAGTAGGGACAGGGACTGGGGCCAACGTCCTGACTTTC.

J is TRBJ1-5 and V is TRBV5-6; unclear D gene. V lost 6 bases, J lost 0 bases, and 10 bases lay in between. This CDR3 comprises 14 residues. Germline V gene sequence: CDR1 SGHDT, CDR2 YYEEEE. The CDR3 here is CASTLGLSNQPQHF. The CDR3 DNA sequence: TGTGCCAGCACTTTGGGCCTTAGCAATCAGCCCCAGCATTTT. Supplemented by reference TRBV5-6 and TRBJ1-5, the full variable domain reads DAGVTQSPTHLIKTRGQQVTLRCSPKSGHDTVSWYQQALGQGPQFIFQYYEEEERQRGNFPDRFSGHQFPNYSSELNVNALLLGDSALYLCASTLGLSNQPQHFGDGTRLSIL.